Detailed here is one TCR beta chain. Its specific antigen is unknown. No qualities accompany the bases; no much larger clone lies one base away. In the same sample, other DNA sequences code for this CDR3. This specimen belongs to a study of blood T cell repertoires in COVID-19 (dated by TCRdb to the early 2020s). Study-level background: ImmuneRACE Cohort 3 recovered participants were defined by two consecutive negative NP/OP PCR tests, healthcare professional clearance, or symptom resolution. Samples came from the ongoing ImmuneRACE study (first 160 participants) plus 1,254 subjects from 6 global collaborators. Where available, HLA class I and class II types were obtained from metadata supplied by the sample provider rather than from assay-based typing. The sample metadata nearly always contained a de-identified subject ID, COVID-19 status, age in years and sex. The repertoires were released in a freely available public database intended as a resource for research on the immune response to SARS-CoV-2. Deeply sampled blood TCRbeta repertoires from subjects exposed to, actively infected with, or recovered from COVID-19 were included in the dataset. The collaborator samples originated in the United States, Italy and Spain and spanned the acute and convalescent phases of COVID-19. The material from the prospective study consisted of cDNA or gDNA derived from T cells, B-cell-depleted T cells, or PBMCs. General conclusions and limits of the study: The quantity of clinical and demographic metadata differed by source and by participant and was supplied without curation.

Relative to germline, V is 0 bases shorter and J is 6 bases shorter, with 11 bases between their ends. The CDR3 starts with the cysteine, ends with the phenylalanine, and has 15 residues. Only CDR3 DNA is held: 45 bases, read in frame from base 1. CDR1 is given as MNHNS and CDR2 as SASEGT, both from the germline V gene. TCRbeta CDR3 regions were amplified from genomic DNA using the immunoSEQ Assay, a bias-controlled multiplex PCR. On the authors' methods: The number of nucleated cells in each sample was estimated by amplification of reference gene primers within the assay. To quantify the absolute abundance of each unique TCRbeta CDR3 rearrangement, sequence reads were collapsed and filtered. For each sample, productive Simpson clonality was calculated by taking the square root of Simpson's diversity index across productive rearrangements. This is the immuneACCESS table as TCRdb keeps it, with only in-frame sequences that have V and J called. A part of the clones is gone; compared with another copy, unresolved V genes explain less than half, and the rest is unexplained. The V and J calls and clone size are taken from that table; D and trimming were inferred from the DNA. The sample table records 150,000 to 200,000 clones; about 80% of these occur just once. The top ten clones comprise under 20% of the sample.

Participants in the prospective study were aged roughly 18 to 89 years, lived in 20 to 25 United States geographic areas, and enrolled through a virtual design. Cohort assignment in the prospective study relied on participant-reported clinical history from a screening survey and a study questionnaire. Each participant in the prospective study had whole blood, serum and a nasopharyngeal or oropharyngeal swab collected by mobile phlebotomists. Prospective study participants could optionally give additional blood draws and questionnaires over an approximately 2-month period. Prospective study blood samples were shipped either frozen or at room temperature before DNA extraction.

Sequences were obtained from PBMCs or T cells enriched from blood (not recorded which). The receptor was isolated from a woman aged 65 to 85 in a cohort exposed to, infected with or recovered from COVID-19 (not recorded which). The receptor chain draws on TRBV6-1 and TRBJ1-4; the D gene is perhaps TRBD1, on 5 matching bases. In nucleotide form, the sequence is TGTGCCAGCAGTGAAGCGGGCCAGGGCGATGAAAAACTGTTTTTT. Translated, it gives CASSEAGQGDEKLFF.